The 15 T cell receptor beta chains reported below all come from one sample, sequenced in a study of vaccination and CD4 T cells after COVID-19. Antigens of these TCRs are unknown. The study sequenced cultured CD4+ T cell DNA using the Oncomine TCR Beta short-read assay. TCRdb fed the PCR reads into MiXCR, producing one record per CDR3 protein. The table records around 20,000 distinct CDR3 sequences, roughly 29% of them present only once. Described treatment: approximately 9-day PBMC culture with coronavirus spike peptide pools or control peptides (ViraFEST assay). Sequences were obtained from cultured CD4+ T cells from blood. The receptors were gathered from a human donor with COVID-19.

The chain has TRBV5-4 and TRBJ2-5, with D maybe TRBD2 (5 bases). The germline V and J ends were trimmed by 6 bases and 2 bases, with 20 bases remaining between them. CDR1 SGHNT and CDR2 YYREEE come from the germline V gene (reference sequence). This CDR3 comprises 16 residues. The CDR3 sequence: CASIPVGISGQETQYF. For the CDR3, the DNA is TGTGCCAGCATCCCGGTCGGGATCAGCGGACAAGAGACCCAGTACTTC.

This clonotype was counted only a few times. The rearrangement links TRBV19 to TRBJ1-2; the D gene is possibly TRBD1 (5 bases). Germline CDR1 LNHDA, CDR2 SQIVND (reference sequence). Deletions cut 5 bases from V and 5 bases from J, with 18 bases between. The CDR3 runs 15 residues. As DNA, the CDR3 is TGTGCCAGTAGTTCCCAAATGGGCAGGGAGTATGGCTACACCTTC. This gives the protein CASSSQMGREYGYTF.

The chain joins TRBV7-9 to TRBJ2-2; TRBD2 might be the D (6 bases). The V end lost 6 bases, the J end lost 2 bases, and 16 bases lay between the germline ends. This CDR3 spans 16 amino acids. Germline-derived CDR1 and CDR2 are SEHNR and FQNEAQ (reference sequence). Written as DNA, the CDR3 is TGTGCCAGCAGGCCCGACGGGGGAGGCAACACCGGGGAGCTGTTTTTT. It encodes CASRPDGGGNTGELFF.

V is TRBV24-1 and J is TRBJ2-2; D is tentatively TRBD1 or TRBD2 (5 bases each). The CDR3 covers 13 residues. With 7 bases removed from V and 4 bases from J, the gap between germline ends came to 9 bases. Germline V gene sequence: CDR1 KGHDR, CDR2 SFDVKD. CDR3 coding DNA: TGTGCCACCAGCGGGGACGGCACCGGGGAGCTGTTTTTT. Amino acids: CATSGDGTGELFF.

This clonotype was counted a few times. This chain uses TRBV19 with TRBJ2-3; maybe TRBD2 (5 bases). Germline V gives CDR1 LNHDA, CDR2 SQIVND (reference sequence). The CDR3 is 15 residues long. The V end lost 1 base, the J end lost 3 bases, and 11 bases lay between the germline ends. The CDR3 nucleotides are TGTGCCAGTAGTATAGGATCTAGCCATACAGATACGCAGTATTTT. Its translation: CASSIGSSHTDTQYF.

The chain couples TRBV28 to TRBJ2-3; a possible D gene is TRBD2 (7 bases). V lost 6 bases to trimming and J lost 4 bases, with 14 bases between them. The CDR3 loop spans 14 amino acids. In germline, CDR1 is MDHEN, CDR2 SYDVKM. The CDR3 loop reads CASRKGGQADTQYF. Written as DNA, the CDR3 is TGTGCCAGCAGGAAGGGGGGGCAGGCAGATACGCAGTATTTT.

This clonotype was seen more than once but under ten times. The chain uses TRBV20-1 and TRBJ1-6, with TRBD1 matching over 8 bases. Germline lookup yields CDR1 DFQATT and CDR2 SNEGSKA (reference sequence). After removal of 3 bases from V and 4 bases from J, the junction contained 2 bases not matched to a gene. This CDR3 is 14 amino acids long. The CDR3 is CSASGDRYNSPLHF. As DNA, the CDR3 is TGCAGTGCTAGTGGGGACAGGTATAATTCACCCCTCCACTTT.

J is TRBJ1-4 and V is TRBV2; 7 bases fit TRBD1. V gave up 7 bases and J gave up 5 bases; unmatched junction bases: 10. The CDR3 runs 15 residues. Germline lookup yields CDR1 SNHLY and CDR2 FYNNEI. In DNA, the CDR3 is TGTGCCAGCAATCCGACGGGACAGCCCAATGAAAAACTGTTTTTT. Translation gives CASNPTGQPNEKLFF.

This clonotype was counted between two and nine times. The rearrangement uses TRBV7-2 and TRBJ2-7; a weak D match, TRBD2 (5 bases). V lost 5 bases, J lost 0 bases, and 17 bases lay in between. Germline V gene data show CDR1 as SGHTA and CDR2 as FQGNSA. The length of the CDR3 is 16 residues. CDR3 nucleotide sequence: TGTGCCAGCAGCCGAGAGGGCGGCGCTACCTCCTACGAGCAGTACTTC. This codes for CASSREGGATSYEQYF. Full variable domain (rest looked up from reference TRBV7-2 and TRBJ2-7): GAGVSQSPSNKVTEKGKDVELRCDPISGHTALYWYRQSLGQGLEFLIYFQGNSAPDKSGLPSDRFSAERTGGSVSTLTIQRTQQEDSAVYLCASSREGGATSYEQYFGPGTRLTVT.

This clonotype was recorded only once. This chain uses TRBV5-4 with TRBJ2-5, with TRBD2 matching over 9 bases. Germline values: CDR1 SGHNT, CDR2 YYREEE (reference sequence). CDR3 length: 15 amino acids. Germline trimming cut 2 bases from V and 3 bases from J; bases unmatched to any gene: 5. The CDR3 bases are TGTGCCAGCAGCTTTTTGCGGGGGGGAAAAGAGACCCAGTACTTC. It translates to CASSFLRGGKETQYF.

This CDR3 reads CASSLSRRGDTQYF. The CDR3 coding sequence is TGTGCCAGCAGCTTGTCTCGGAGGGGAGATACGCAGTATTTT. The chain recombines TRBV5-6 with TRBJ2-3; tentatively, D is TRBD2 (6 bases). Germline V gene data show CDR1 as SGHDT and CDR2 as YYEEEE. The CDR3 has 14 amino acids. Trimming left V 1 base short and J 5 bases short, with 11 bases between.

Points on this clonotype: This sequence may be a read error, since a much larger clone differs from it by one base. This sequence joins TRBV6-2 or TRBV6-3 and TRBJ1-5; TRBD1 aligns across 10 bases. This CDR3 spans 15 amino acids. Per the germline V gene, CDR1 is MNHEY and CDR2 is SVGEGT. As DNA, the CDR3 is TGTGTCAGCATGGGAGGGGGACAGGGGAATCAGCCCCAGCATTTT. Translating gives CVSMGGGQGNQPQHF.

This clonotype was found once. The V gene is TRBV30, the J gene TRBJ1-6; D remains unclear. The length of the CDR3 is 15 residues. Germline values: CDR1 GTSNPN, CDR2 SVGIG (reference sequence). Trimming stripped 5 bases from V and 4 bases from J, with 15 bases between. CDR3 bases: TGTGCCTGGTTGCCTGGGGTCGCTTATAATTCACCCCTCCACTTT. Protein product: CAWLPGVAYNSPLHF. The whole variable domain, remainder taken from reference TRBV30 and TRBJ1-6, is SQTIHQWPATLVQPVGSPLSLECTVEGTSNPNLYWYRQAAGRGLQLLFYSVGIGQISSEVPQNLSASRPQDRQFILSSKKLLLSDSGFYLCAWLPGVAYNSPLHFGNGTRLTVT.

The CDR3 protein is CASSERGASGGYTF. CDR3 nucleotide sequence: TGTGCCAGCAGTGAGAGGGGCGCCTCGGGTGGCTACACCTTC. This chain links TRBV2 with TRBJ1-2; TRBD1 is a possible D gene (5 bases). The CDR3 length is 14 residues. V shed 3 bases and J shed 7 bases, with 15 bases lying between them. Per germline, CDR1 SNHLY and CDR2 FYNNEI.

The gene calls are TRBV6-2 or TRBV6-3 and TRBJ2-5; 9 bases match TRBD2. CDR3 length equals 16 residues. V trimming: 2 bases; J trimming: 4 bases; junction bases outside the gene matches: 8. From germline, CDR1 is MNHEY and CDR2 SVGEGT. In nucleotides, the CDR3 is TGTGCCAGCAGTTACGATGGCGGGGGGGCCCGAGAGACCCAGTACTTC. It encodes CASSYDGGGARETQYF.